These T cell receptor beta chains were read from a single sample in a study of cytomegalovirus exposure and HLA in healthy donors. Measured with immunoSEQ multiplex PCR; TCRdb has only the in-frame clones, and not every one. The sample yields roughly 160,000 clones, approximately 80% seen once. The source material was PBMCs. All receptors come from a male donor in good health and CMV-seronegative. CDR3s include the opening cysteine and the closing phenylalanine or tryptophan. A D gene is named only where the DNA matches it firmly. Some rows mark clone size as missing; the rest say once, few, many or name a class of expanded clone.

clone_size,j_call,d_call,v_call,cdr3_aa,cdr3_nt
-,TRBJ2-3,-,TRBV7-3,CASSRIGDSNTDTQYF,TGTGCCAGCAGCCGCATAGGGGACTCAAACACAGATACGCAGTATTTT
-,TRBJ1-1,TRBD1,TRBV18,CATVGQLNTEAFF,TGTGCCACCGTGGGACAGCTGAACACTGAAGCTTTCTTT
-,TRBJ2-3,TRBD2,TRBV30,CAWSALAGGITDTQYF,TGTGCCTGGAGTGCCCTAGCGGGGGGGATCACAGATACGCAGTATTTT
-,TRBJ1-2,-,TRBV28,CASSSGVQGYTF,TGTGCCAGCAGTTCGGGGGTCCAGGGCTACACCTTC
once,TRBJ2-7,-,TRBV7-9,CASMAGVSSYEQYF,TGTGCCAGCATGGCGGGCGTAAGCTCCTACGAGCAGTACTTC
-,TRBJ2-7,TRBD2,TRBV7-2,CASSPSGPYEQYF,TGTGCCAGCAGCCCTAGCGGGCCCTACGAGCAGTACTTC
-,TRBJ2-1,TRBD2,TRBV28,CASSLTSGRMSKYNEQFF,TGTGCCAGCAGTTTAACTAGCGGGAGGATGAGCAAATACAATGAGCAGTTCTTC
-,TRBJ2-2,-,TRBV7-2,CASSLSWIGELFF,TGTGCCAGCAGCCTTAGCTGGATCGGGGAGCTGTTTTTT
-,TRBJ1-4,-,TRBV4-2,CASSGPGHPNEKLFF,TGTGCCAGCAGCGGACCGGGACACCCTAATGAAAAACTGTTTTTT
-,TRBJ2-2,TRBD1,TRBV27,CASGAGTGYTGELFF,TGTGCCAGCGGGGCCGGGACAGGGTACACCGGGGAGCTGTTTTTT
-,TRBJ2-7,TRBD1,TRBV19,CASSRPGTGGSYEQYF,TGTGCCAGTAGTAGACCCGGGACAGGGGGCTCCTACGAGCAGTACTTC
-,TRBJ2-6,-,TRBV11-1,CASSPTGPGANVLTF,TGTGCCAGCAGCCCGACAGGACCTGGGGCCAACGTCCTGACTTTC
-,TRBJ2-1,-,TRBV6-9,CASSLVRGNEQFF,TGTGCCAGCAGTTTGGTACGGGGGAATGAGCAGTTCTTC
once,TRBJ1-2,-,TRBV29-1,CSVEHNYGYTF,TGCAGCGTTGAACATAACTATGGCTACACCTTC
-,TRBJ2-1,-,TRBV2,CASRGPRGLEQFF,TGTGCCAGCAGAGGGCCCAGGGGCTTGGAGCAGTTCTTC
-,TRBJ2-7,-,TRBV6-5,CASSPSGHPYEQYF,TGTGCCAGCAGTCCGTCGGGACATCCCTACGAGCAGTACTTC
-,TRBJ2-7,-,TRBV6-5,CASSANREYYEQYF,TGTGCCAGCAGTGCGAACCGGGAGTACTACGAGCAGTACTTC
-,TRBJ1-1,-,TRBV19,CASSPVGLNTEAFF,TGTGCCAGTAGTCCTGTGGGGCTGAACACTGAAGCTTTCTTT
-,TRBJ2-1,TRBD2,TRBV28,CASSREVVYNEQFF,TGTGCCAGCAGTCGGGAGGTCGTCTACAATGAGCAGTTCTTC
-,TRBJ1-1,TRBD1,TRBV9,CASSYGQGATEAFF,TGTGCCAGCAGCTATGGACAGGGGGCCACTGAAGCTTTCTTT
-,TRBJ1-1,-,TRBV18,CASSPREEMNTEAFF,TGTGCCAGCTCACCACGGGAGGAGATGAACACTGAAGCTTTCTTT
-,TRBJ1-5,TRBD1,TRBV6-1,CASSETGGKGQPQHF,TGTGCCAGCAGTGAGACAGGGGGCAAAGGGCAGCCCCAGCATTTT